The sample holds many counts of the clone carrying this TCR beta chain. Its target is not known. From the germline J gene comes the end of the CDR3, since the read stops 3 residues before it. The data were taken from a study of T cell clonality in common variable immunodeficiency. General study points: Reportedly, TCR beta sequences from common variable immunodeficiency showed fewer deletions and N-nucleotide insertions. Compared with controls, CVID subjects had fewer shared TCRbeta clones. CVID subjects had higher TCRbeta clonality than healthy controls, most marked in about a third.

Repertoires were generated with immunoSEQ multiplex PCR, while TCRdb's copy carries only in-frame clones and drops some. Observed in the sample are about 40,000 clones, none of them singletons. Germline V gene lookup returns CDR1 LNHDA and CDR2 SQIVND (reference sequence). Trimming left V 4 bases short and J 6 bases short, with 10 bases between. This CDR3 contains 13 residues. This TCR was recovered from a person aged 18 to 70 in good health. This rearrangement joins TRBV19 to TRBJ2-1; TRBD2 might be the D (6 bases). Sequencing was carried out using peripheral blood mononuclear cells. Partial CDR3 DNA: TGTGCCAGTAGTAGCGGGATTGGCAATGAG. Translation: CASSSGIGNE. The full CDR3 protein is CASSSGIGNEQFF. Full variable domain (remainder filled in from reference TRBV19 and TRBJ2-1): DGGITQSPKYLFRKEGQNVTLSCEQNLNHDAMYWYRQDPGQGLRLIYYSQIVNDFQKGDIAEGYSVSREKKESFPLTVTSAQKNPTAFYLCASSSGIGNEQFFGPGTRLTVL.